This passage covers 24 T cell receptor beta chains from one sample sequenced in a study of PD-1 blockade in classical Hodgkin lymphoma (TCRdb year 2020). This specimen's time point label, per the study, means: newly diagnosed, previously untreated cHL patient sample. Library generation was performed with the immunoSEQ multiplex PCR assay. Held by TCRdb, this immuneACCESS table contains in-frame sequences only and omits some clones. Under half of the omission traces to an unresolved V gene where checked; the cause of the rest is unknown. This sample holds approximately 17,000 clones; over 75% were observed only once. Of the sample, less than 9% falls within the top ten clones. The source material was peripheral blood mononuclear cells (PBMCs). These receptors were collected from a human donor with classical Hodgkin lymphoma.

This rearrangement joins TRBV4-1 to TRBJ2-1, with 10 bases lining up with TRBD2. Looked up from germline, CDR1 is MGHRA and CDR2 is YSYEKL. V gave up 4 bases and J gave up 6 bases; unmatched junction bases: 6. There are 15 residues in the CDR3. The DNA of the CDR3 is TGCGCCAGCAGCCCCCGGGTAGCGGGAGGCAATGAGCAGTTCTTC. The encoded protein is CASSPRVAGGNEQFF.

The chain carries TRBV30 and TRBJ1-1, with D unclear. The CDR3 covers 15 residues. Trimming took off 0 bases at V and 2 bases at J, with 13 bases between the two ends. Germline V gene sequence: CDR1 GTSNPN, CDR2 SVGIG (reference sequence). In DNA, the CDR3 is TGTGCCTGGAGTGTAACTGTCTGGGGAAACACTGAAGCTTTCTTT. The encoded protein is CAWSVTVWGNTEAFF.

J is TRBJ2-4 and V is TRBV5-1, with TRBD2 identical over 10 bases. CDR1 and CDR2 (germline): SGHRS, YFSETQ. Unmatched junction bases numbered 13, after V lost 4 bases and J lost 9 bases. This CDR3 has 16 residues. CDR3 DNA sequence: TGCGCCAGCAGCGACACAGCGGGAGGGCCAGGTAGCATTCAGTACTTC. Protein sequence: CASSDTAGGPGSIQYF.

This clone came up once. The gene calls are TRBV2 and TRBJ1-2, with D possibly TRBD1 on 6 matching bases. Trimming pared 8 bases from V and 0 bases from J, leaving 16 bases between. This CDR3 has 15 residues. CDR1 is SNHLY, CDR2 FYNNEI, per germline. The CDR3 region has the DNA TGTGCCAGCCCCGGGTCTCGGGACACTAACTATGGCTACACCTTC. This translates into CASPGSRDTNYGYTF. Full variable domain (outside the CDR3, taken from reference TRBV2 and TRBJ1-2): EPEVTQTPSHQVTQMGQEVILRCVPISNHLYFYWYRQILGQKVEFLVSFYNNEISEKSEIFDDQFSVERPDGSNFTLKIRSTKLEDSAMYFCASPGSRDTNYGYTFGSGTRLTVV.

This chain connects TRBV29-1 to TRBJ1-4; D is uncertain. V lost 3 bases to trimming and J lost 8 bases, with 7 bases between them. CDR1 and CDR2 (germline): SQVTM, ANQGSEA. This CDR3 has 11 amino acids. CDR3 DNA sequence: TGCAGCGTTGATTCGGCGGAAAAACTGTTTTTT. As protein: CSVDSAEKLFF.

The chain employs TRBV28 and TRBJ2-7, with 8 bases aligning to TRBD2. This CDR3 has 15 amino acids. The V gene's germline CDR1 is MDHEN and CDR2 SYDVKM. V lost 5 bases and J lost 6; bases outside the gene matches: 12. The DNA for the CDR3 is TGTGCCAGCAGTCCTCCCCTGGGAGCGGGAGTCGAGCAGTACTTC. The encoded protein is CASSPPLGAGVEQYF. Variable domain in full (rest from reference TRBV28 and TRBJ2-7): DVKVTQSSRYLVKRTGEKVFLECVQDMDHENMFWYRQDPGLGLRLIYFSYDVKMKEKGDIPEGYSVSREKKERFSLILESASTNQTSMYLCASSPPLGAGVEQYFGPGTRLTVT.

V is TRBV27 and J is TRBJ1-1; a weak D match, TRBD1 (6 bases). This CDR3 has 15 amino acids. V was pared by 6 bases and J by 1 base, with 15 bases between. Germline assignment: CDR1 MNHEY and CDR2 SMNVEV (reference sequence). Here the CDR3 DNA reads TGTGCCAGCAGCTCCCACGGGGGGGCGAACACTGAAGCTTTCTTT. It encodes CASSSHGGANTEAFF.

This chain uses TRBV14 with TRBJ2-7, with a weak D call TRBD2 (5 bases). The CDR3 totals 13 residues. Germline values: CDR1 SGHDN, CDR2 FVKESK. The V gene lost 4 bases and the J gene lost 4 bases, with 11 bases spanning the gap. The CDR3 DNA follows: TGTGCCAGCAGCCTCAGTCCGGGATACGAGCAGTACTTC. Translation: CASSLSPGYEQYF.

This chain uses TRBV11-2 with TRBJ2-1; 8 bases line up with TRBD1. This CDR3 is 17 amino acids long. CDR1 is SGHAT, CDR2 FQNNGV, per germline. The J segment lost 6 bases and the V segment lost 5 bases, leaving 15 bases of the junction unmatched. The CDR3 coding sequence is TGTGCCAGCAGCCAGAACAAGCAGGGGGCTAGGGGCAATGAGCAGTTCTTC. Protein product: CASSQNKQGARGNEQFF.

This sequence joins TRBV5-7 and TRBJ1-2, with 9 nucleotides matching TRBD1. TRBV5-7 is an open reading frame, and its role is uncertain. The CDR3 covers 16 residues. Trimming at V came to 4 bases and at J to 3 bases, leaving 10 bases not matched to a gene. The CDR3 nucleotides read TGTGCCAGCAGCCCAGACAGGGGGAAGTCGGACTATGGCTACACCTTC. Translating it yields CASSPDRGKSDYGYTF.

The chain couples TRBV7-9 to TRBJ1-2, with unresolved D. The germline CDR1 and CDR2 sequences are SEHNR and FQNEAQ (reference sequence). V lost 11 bases to trimming and J lost 0 bases, with 13 bases between them. CDR3 length: 13 amino acids. CDR3 DNA: TGTGCCTCAGCACGGGCAGCTAACTATGGCTACACCTTC. Residues: CASARAANYGYTF. Full variable domain (missing parts from reference TRBV7-9 and TRBJ1-2): DTGVSQNPRHKITKRGQNVTFRCDPISEHNRLYWYRQTLGQGPEFLTYFQNEAQLEKSRLLSDRFSAERPKGSFSTLEIQRTEQGDSAMYLCASARAANYGYTFGSGTRLTVV.

The genes are TRBV14 and TRBJ2-2, with a weak D call TRBD1 (6 bases). Between the trimmed V and J ends, which lost 5 bases and 6 bases, there was a span of 10 bases. This CDR3 contains 13 residues. Germline V gene sequence: CDR1 SGHDN, CDR2 FVKESK. The CDR3 nucleotides are TGTGCCAGCAGCAACAGGGTCTCCGGGGAGCTGTTTTTT. This translates into CASSNRVSGELFF.

V usage is TRBV6-6 and J usage is TRBJ1-5; D might be TRBD1 (6 bases). V was cut by 2 bases and J by 6 bases, with 11 bases left in between. This CDR3 is 14 amino acids long. Per the germline V gene, CDR1 is MNHNY and CDR2 is SVGAGI (reference sequence). CDR3 residues: CASSYLQGGQPQHF. For the CDR3, the DNA is TGTGCCAGCAGTTACCTACAGGGAGGTCAGCCCCAGCATTTT.

The chain employs TRBV11-2 and TRBJ2-3; D possibly corresponds to TRBD1 (5 bases). Germline CDR1 SGHAT, CDR2 FQNNGV. The CDR3 runs to 16 residues. Trimming removed 4 bases at V and 1 base at J, with 15 bases between. CDR3 sequence (DNA): TGTGCCAGCAGCTCCCGACACTGGGGCGGCACAGATACGCAGTATTTT. This sequence encodes CASSSRHWGGTDTQYF.

This clone was seen a handful of times. The chain joins TRBV2 to TRBJ1-4; perhaps TRBD1 as D (6 bases). This CDR3 contains 15 residues. V was shortened by 6 bases and J by 8 bases, with 19 bases between the two germline ends. Germline lookup yields CDR1 SNHLY and CDR2 FYNNEI. The CDR3 loop is CASSDPGGAREKLFF. In nucleotides, the CDR3 is TGTGCCAGCAGCGACCCGGGGGGGGCGAGGGAAAAACTGTTTTTT. Complete variable domain (other parts from reference TRBV2 and TRBJ1-4): EPEVTQTPSHQVTQMGQEVILRCVPISNHLYFYWYRQILGQKVEFLVSFYNNEISEKSEIFDDQFSVERPDGSNFTLKIRSTKLEDSAMYFCASSDPGGAREKLFFGSGTQLSVL.

On this clone: The identical CDR3 is also encoded by other nucleotide sequences in the sample. The V call is TRBV28, the J call TRBJ2-2; D is undetermined. The V end was cut by 6 bases, the J end by 5 bases, with 10 bases between. The length of the CDR3 is 13 residues. Per germline, CDR1 MDHEN and CDR2 SYDVKM. DNA of the CDR3: TGTGCCAGCAGCTTTCGCCTGACCGGGGAGCTGTTTTTT. This encodes CASSFRLTGELFF.

The chain is built from TRBV7-6 and TRBJ2-2; D possibly corresponds to TRBD2 (6 bases). The germline V and J ends were trimmed by 5 bases and 4 bases, with 8 bases remaining between them. The CDR3 totals 13 residues. The germline CDR1 and CDR2 sequences are SGHVS and FNYEAQ. CDR3 region: CASSRDFTGELFF. The CDR3 bases are TGTGCCAGCAGCCGGGACTTCACCGGGGAGCTGTTTTTT.

The rearrangement links TRBV27 to TRBJ1-5; D uncertain. Trimming pared 4 bases from V and 2 bases from J, leaving 9 bases between. CDR3 length: 14 residues. In germline, CDR1 is MNHEY, CDR2 SMNVEV (reference sequence). In nucleotides, the CDR3 is TGTGCCAGCAGTTGGGGTTCGGGCAATCAGCCCCAGCATTTT. It translates to CASSWGSGNQPQHF.

V gene TRBV25-1 combines with J gene TRBJ2-7, with D possibly matching TRBD1 (6 bases). V was trimmed by 2 bases and J by 3 bases, leaving 14 bases between them. The CDR3 length is 15 residues. The germline gives CDR1 MGHDK, CDR2 SYGVNS. Here the CDR3 DNA reads TGTGCCAGCAGTGAACCCGGACAGCCGGGCTACGAGCAGTACTTC. This codes for CASSEPGQPGYEQYF.

The chain links TRBV9 to TRBJ2-7; D not certain. V lost 4 bases and J 2 bases, leaving 13 bases between the germline ends. The CDR3 has 14 amino acids. Germline values: CDR1 SGDLS, CDR2 YYNGEE. The CDR3 region is CASSPGGVTYEQYF. CDR3 nucleotide sequence: TGTGCCAGCAGCCCAGGTGGGGTTACCTACGAGCAGTACTTC.

This clone has just a few counts. The chain couples TRBV6-6 to TRBJ1-2; a possible D gene is TRBD1 (5 bases). The germline gives CDR1 MNHNY, CDR2 SVGAGI (reference sequence). This CDR3 contains 15 residues. V was shortened by 5 bases and J by 3 bases, with 16 bases between the two germline ends. The CDR3: CASSQLTGGDYGYTF. The CDR3 DNA follows: TGTGCCAGCAGTCAGCTAACCGGGGGGGACTATGGCTACACCTTC.

This chain joins TRBV5-5 and TRBJ1-4, with D tentatively TRBD1 (5 bases). V was shortened by 1 base and J by 4 bases, with 14 bases between the two germline ends. CDR3 length: 16 residues. Germline values: CDR1 SGHKS, CDR2 YYEKEE (reference sequence). In DNA, the CDR3 is TGTGCCAGCAGCTTGAGGCAGGGTGAAGGTAATGAAAAACTGTTTTTT. Encoded protein: CASSLRQGEGNEKLFF.

The chain is built from TRBV30 and TRBJ2-5; tentatively, D is TRBD1 (6 bases). The germline CDR1 and CDR2 sequences are GTSNPN and SVGIG (reference sequence). The length of the CDR3 is 14 residues. Trimming cost V 0 bases and J 0 bases, with 8 bases left between them. The CDR3 is CAWSVHRDQETQYF. As DNA, the CDR3 is TGTGCCTGGAGTGTACACAGGGACCAAGAGACCCAGTACTTC.

The chain recombines TRBV30 with TRBJ1-6; the D gene is possibly TRBD1 (5 bases). Germline V gives CDR1 GTSNPN, CDR2 SVGIG (reference sequence). The CDR3 length is 13 residues. The V gene lost 3 bases and the J gene lost 2 bases, with 5 bases spanning the gap. This chain's CDR3 is CAWRTAYNSPLHF. CDR3 coding DNA: TGTGCCTGGAGGACAGCCTATAATTCACCCCTCCACTTT.